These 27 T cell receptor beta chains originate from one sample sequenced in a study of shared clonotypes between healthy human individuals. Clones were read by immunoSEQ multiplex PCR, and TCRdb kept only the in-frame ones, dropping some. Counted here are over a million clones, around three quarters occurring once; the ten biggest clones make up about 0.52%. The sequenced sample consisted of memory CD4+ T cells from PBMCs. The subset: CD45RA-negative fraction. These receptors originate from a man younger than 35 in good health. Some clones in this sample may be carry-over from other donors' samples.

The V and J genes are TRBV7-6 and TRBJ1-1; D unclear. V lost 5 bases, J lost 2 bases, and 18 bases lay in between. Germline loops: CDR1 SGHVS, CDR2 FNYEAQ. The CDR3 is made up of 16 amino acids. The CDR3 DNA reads TGTGCCAGCAGCCAGGCCCCGGCAGGTGCTAACACTGAAGCTTTCTTT. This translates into CASSQAPAGANTEAFF.

In DNA, the CDR3 is TGTGCCAGCGGTGGGAACACTGAAGCTTTCTTT. It yields the protein CASGGNTEAFF. The V and J genes are TRBV2 and TRBJ1-1, with D unclear. The CDR3 is 11 residues long. CDR1 SNHLY and CDR2 FYNNEI come from the germline V gene. Trimming shortened V by 8 bases and J by 1 base, and 5 bases separated the two germline ends.

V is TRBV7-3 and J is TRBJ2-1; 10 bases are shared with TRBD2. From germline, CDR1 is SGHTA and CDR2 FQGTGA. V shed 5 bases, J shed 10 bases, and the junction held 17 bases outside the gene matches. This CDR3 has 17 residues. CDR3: CASSGPGLAPYNAEQFF. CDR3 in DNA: TGTGCCAGCAGCGGACCGGGACTAGCGCCCTACAACGCGGAGCAGTTCTTC.

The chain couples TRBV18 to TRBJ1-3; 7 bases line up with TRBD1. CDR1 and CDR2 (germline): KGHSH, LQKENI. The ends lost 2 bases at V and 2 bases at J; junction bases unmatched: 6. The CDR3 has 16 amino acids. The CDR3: CASSPNSGTAGNTIYF. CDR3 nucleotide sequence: TGTGCCAGCTCACCAAATTCCGGGACAGCTGGAAACACCATATATTTT.

For the CDR3, the DNA is TGTGCCAGCAGTTACCCCAGGACTAGCGGGAGCGATGCCAAAAACATTCAGTACTTC. Its translation is CASSYPRTSGSDAKNIQYF. The chain employs TRBV28 and TRBJ2-4, with TRBD2 identical over 13 bases. The CDR3 is 19 amino acids. J was trimmed by 1 base and V by 4 bases; bases with no gene match: 10. Germline CDR1 is MDHEN and CDR2 is SYDVKM.

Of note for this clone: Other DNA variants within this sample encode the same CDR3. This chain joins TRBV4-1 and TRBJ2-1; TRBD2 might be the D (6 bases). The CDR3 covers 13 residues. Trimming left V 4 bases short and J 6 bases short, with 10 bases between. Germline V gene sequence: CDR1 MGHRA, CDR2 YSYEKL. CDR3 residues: CASSLTSRNEQFF. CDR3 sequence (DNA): TGCGCCAGCAGCCTAACTAGCCGCAATGAGCAGTTCTTC.

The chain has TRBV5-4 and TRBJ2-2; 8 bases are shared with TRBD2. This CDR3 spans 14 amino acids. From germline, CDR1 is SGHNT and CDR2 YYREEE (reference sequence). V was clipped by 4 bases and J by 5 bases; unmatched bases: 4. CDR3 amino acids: CASSPVAGTGELFF. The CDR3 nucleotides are TGTGCCAGCAGCCCCGTAGCGGGAACCGGGGAGCTGTTTTTT. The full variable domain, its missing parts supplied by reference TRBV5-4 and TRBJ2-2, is ETGVTQSPTHLIKTRGQQVTLRCSSQSGHNTVSWYQQALGQGPQFIFQYYREEENGRGNFPPRFSGLQFPNYSSELNVNALELDDSALYLCASSPVAGTGELFFGEGSRLTVL.

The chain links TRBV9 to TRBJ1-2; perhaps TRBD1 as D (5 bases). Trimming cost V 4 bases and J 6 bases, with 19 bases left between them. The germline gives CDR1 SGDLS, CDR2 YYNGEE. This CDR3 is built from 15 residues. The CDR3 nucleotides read TGTGCCAGCAGCCCCCAGGGAGGAGTGGGACATGGCTACACCTTC. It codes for CASSPQGGVGHGYTF.

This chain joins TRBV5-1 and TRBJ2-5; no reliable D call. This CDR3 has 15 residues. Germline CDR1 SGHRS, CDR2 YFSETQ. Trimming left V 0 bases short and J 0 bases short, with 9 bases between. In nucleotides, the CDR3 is TGCGCCAGCAGCTTGGCGGACCGTTACCAAGAGACCCAGTACTTC. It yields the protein CASSLADRYQETQYF.

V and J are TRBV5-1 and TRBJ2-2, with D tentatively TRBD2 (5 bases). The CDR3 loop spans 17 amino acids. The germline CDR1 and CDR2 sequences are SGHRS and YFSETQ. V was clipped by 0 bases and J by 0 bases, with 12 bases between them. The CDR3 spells CASSLVFNGANTGELFF. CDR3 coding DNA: TGCGCCAGCAGCTTGGTGTTTAACGGGGCGAACACCGGGGAGCTGTTTTTT.

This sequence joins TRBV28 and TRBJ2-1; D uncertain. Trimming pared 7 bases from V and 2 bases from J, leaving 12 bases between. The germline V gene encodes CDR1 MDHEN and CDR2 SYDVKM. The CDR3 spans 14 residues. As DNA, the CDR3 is TGTGCCAGCACACGGACGACCGCCTACAATGAGCAGTTCTTC. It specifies CASTRTTAYNEQFF.

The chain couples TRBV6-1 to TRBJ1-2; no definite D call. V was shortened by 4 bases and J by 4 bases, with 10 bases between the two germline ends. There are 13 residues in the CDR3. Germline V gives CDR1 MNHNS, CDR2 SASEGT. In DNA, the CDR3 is TGTGCCAGCAGTGTGGAGGGAATCTATGGCTACACCTTC. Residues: CASSVEGIYGYTF.

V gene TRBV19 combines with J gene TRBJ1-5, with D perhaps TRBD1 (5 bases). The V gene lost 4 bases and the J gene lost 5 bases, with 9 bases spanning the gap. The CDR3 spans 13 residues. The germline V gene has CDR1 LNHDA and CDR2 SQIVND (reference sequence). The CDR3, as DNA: TGTGCCAGTAGTACCAGGGACTATCAGCCCCAGCATTTT. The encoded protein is CASSTRDYQPQHF.

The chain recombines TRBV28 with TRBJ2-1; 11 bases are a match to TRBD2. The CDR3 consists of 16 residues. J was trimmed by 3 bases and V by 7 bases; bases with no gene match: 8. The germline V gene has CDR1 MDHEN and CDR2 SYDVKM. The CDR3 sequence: CASTARTSGLYNEQFF. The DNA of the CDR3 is TGTGCCAGCACCGCCCGGACTAGCGGGCTCTACAATGAGCAGTTCTTC.

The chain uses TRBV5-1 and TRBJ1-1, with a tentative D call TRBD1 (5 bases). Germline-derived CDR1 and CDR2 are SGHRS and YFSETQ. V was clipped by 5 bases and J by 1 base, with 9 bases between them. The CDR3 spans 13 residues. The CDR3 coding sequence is TGCGCCAGCAGAAGGGGCGAGAACACTGAAGCTTTCTTT. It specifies CASRRGENTEAFF.

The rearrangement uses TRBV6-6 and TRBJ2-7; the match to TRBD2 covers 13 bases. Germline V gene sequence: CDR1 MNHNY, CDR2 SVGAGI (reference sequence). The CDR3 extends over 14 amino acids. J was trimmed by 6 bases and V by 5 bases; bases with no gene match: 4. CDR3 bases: TGTGCCAGCAGTGAGGGACTAGCGGGAATCGAGCAGTACTTC. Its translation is CASSEGLAGIEQYF.

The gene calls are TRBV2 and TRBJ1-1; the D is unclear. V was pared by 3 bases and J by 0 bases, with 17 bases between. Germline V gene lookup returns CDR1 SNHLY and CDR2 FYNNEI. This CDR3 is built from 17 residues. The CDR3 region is CASSDIWEQPMNTEAFF. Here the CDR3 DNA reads TGTGCCAGCAGTGATATTTGGGAACAACCCATGAACACTGAAGCTTTCTTT.

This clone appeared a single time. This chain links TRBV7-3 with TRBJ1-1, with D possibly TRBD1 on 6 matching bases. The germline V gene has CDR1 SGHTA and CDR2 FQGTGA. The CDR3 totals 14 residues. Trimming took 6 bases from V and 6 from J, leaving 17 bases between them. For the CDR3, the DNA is TGTGCCAGCAGTTTCCAGGGGATTGGAGCTGAAGCTTTCTTT. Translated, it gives CASSFQGIGAEAFF. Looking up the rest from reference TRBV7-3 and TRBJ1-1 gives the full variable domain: GAGVSQTPSNKVTEKGKYVELRCDPISGHTALYWYRQSLGQGPEFLIYFQGTGAADDSGLPNDRFFAVRPEGSVSTLKIQRTERGDSAVYLCASSFQGIGAEAFFGQGTRLTVV.

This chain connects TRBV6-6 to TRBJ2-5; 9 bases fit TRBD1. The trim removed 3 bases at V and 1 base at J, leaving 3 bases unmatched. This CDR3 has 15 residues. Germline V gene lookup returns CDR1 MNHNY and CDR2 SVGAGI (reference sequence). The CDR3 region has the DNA TGTGCCAGCAGTTATAGGACAGGGGTCCAAGAGACCCAGTACTTC. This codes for CASSYRTGVQETQYF.

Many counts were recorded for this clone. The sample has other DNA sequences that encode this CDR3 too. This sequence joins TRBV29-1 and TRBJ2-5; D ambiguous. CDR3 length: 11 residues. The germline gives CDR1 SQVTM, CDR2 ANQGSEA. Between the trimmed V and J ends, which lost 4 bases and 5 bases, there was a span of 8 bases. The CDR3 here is CSVGYRETQYF. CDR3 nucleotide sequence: TGCAGCGTTGGGTACCGGGAGACCCAGTACTTC.

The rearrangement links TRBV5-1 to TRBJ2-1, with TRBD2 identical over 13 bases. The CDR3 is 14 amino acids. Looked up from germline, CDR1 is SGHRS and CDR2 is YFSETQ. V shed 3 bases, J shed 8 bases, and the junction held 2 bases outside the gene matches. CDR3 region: CASSSGLAGDEQFF. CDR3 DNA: TGCGCCAGCAGCTCCGGACTAGCGGGAGATGAGCAGTTCTTC.

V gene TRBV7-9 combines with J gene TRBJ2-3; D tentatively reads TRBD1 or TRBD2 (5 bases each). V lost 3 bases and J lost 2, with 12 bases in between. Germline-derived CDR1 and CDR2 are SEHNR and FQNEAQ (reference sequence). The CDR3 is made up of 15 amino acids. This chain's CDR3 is CASSFQGALTDTQYF. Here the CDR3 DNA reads TGTGCCAGCAGCTTCCAGGGAGCCCTCACAGATACGCAGTATTTT.

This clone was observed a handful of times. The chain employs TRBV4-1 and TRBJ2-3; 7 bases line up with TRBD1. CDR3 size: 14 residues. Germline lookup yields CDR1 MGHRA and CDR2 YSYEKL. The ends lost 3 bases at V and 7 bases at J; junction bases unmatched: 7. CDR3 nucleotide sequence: TGCGCCAGCAGCCACCCGACAGGGCGGAATACGCAGTATTTT. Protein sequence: CASSHPTGRNTQYF.

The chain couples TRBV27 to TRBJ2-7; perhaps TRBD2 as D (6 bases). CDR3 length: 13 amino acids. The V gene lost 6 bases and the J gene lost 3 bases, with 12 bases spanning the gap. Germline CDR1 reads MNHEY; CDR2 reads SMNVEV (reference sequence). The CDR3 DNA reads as TGTGCCAGCAGCTGGGACTCAAGCTACGAGCAGTACTTC. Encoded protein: CASSWDSSYEQYF.

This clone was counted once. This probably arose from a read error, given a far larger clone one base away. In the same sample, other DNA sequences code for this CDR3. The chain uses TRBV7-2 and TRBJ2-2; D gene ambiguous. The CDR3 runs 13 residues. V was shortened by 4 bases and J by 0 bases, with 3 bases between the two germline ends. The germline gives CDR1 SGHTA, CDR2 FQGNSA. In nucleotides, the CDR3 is TGTGCCAGCAGCTCCCCGAACACCGGGGAGCTGTTTTTT. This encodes CASSSPNTGELFF.

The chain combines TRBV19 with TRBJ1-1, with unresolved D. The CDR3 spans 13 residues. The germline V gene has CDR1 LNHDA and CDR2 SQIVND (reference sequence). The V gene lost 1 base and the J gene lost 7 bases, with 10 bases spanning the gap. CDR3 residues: CASSIVLGGEAFF. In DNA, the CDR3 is TGTGCCAGTAGTATAGTCCTGGGAGGTGAAGCTTTCTTT.

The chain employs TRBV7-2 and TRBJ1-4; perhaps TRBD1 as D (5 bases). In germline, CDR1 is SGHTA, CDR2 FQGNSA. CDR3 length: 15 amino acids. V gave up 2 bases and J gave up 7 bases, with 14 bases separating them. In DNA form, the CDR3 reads TGTGCCAGCAGCTTATCTCCAGGTGGGGGTGAAAAACTGTTTTTT. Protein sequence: CASSLSPGGGEKLFF.